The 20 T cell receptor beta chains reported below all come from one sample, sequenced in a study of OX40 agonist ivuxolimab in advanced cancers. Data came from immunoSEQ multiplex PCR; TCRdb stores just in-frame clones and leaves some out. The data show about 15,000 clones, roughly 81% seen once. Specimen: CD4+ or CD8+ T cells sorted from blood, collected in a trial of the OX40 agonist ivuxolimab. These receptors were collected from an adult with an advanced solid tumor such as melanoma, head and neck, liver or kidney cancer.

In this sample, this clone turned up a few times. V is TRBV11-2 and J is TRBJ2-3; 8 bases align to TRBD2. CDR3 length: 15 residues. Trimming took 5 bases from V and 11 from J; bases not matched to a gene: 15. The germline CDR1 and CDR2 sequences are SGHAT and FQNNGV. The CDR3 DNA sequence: TGTGCCAGCAGCCCCTTGGGAGCGGGGGAGAATTTGCAGTATTTT. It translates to CASSPLGAGENLQYF.

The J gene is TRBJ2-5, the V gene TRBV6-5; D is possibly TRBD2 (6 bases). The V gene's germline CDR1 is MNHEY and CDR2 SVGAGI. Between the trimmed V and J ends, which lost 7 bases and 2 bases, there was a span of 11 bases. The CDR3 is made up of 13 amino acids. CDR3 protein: CASTRDFQETQYF. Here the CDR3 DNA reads TGTGCCAGCACCCGGGACTTTCAAGAGACCCAGTACTTC.

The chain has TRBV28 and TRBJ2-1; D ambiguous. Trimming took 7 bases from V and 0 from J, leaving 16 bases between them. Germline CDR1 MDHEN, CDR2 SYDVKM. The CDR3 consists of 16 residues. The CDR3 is CASTLYAESSYNEQFF. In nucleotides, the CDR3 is TGTGCCAGCACCCTCTACGCGGAGAGCTCCTACAATGAGCAGTTCTTC. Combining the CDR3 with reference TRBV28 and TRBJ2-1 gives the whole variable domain DVKVTQSSRYLVKRTGEKVFLECVQDMDHENMFWYRQDPGLGLRLIYFSYDVKMKEKGDIPEGYSVSREKKERFSLILESASTNQTSMYLCASTLYAESSYNEQFFGPGTRLTVL.

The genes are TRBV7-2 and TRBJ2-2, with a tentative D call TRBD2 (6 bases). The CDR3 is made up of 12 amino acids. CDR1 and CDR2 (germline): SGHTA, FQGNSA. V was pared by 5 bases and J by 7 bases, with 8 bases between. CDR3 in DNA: TGTGCCAGCAGCCGGGGGAGCGGGGAGCTGTTTTTT. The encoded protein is CASSRGSGELFF.

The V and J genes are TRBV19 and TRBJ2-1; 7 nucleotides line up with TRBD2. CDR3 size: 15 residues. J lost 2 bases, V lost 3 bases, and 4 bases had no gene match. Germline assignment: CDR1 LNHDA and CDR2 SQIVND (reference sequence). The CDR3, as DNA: TGTGCCAGTAGTATTTCTAGCGGCCCCTACAATGAGCAGTTCTTC. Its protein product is CASSISSGPYNEQFF.

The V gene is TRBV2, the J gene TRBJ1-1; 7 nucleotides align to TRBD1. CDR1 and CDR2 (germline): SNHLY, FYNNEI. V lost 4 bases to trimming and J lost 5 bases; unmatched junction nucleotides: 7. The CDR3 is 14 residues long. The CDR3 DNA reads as TGTGCCAGCAGTGGGACAGGAAGGGGGACTGAAGCTTTCTTT. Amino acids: CASSGTGRGTEAFF.

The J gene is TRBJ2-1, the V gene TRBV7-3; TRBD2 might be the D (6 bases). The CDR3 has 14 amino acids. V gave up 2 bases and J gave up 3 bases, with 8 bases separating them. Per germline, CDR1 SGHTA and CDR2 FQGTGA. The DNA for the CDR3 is TGTGCCAGCAGCTTAGGGGAGGACTACAATGAGCAGTTCTTC. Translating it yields CASSLGEDYNEQFF.

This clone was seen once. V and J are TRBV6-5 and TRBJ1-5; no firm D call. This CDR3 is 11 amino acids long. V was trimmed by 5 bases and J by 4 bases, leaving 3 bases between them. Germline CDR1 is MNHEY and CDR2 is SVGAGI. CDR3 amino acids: CASSGNQPQHF. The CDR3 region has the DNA TGTGCCAGCAGTGGAAATCAGCCCCAGCATTTT.

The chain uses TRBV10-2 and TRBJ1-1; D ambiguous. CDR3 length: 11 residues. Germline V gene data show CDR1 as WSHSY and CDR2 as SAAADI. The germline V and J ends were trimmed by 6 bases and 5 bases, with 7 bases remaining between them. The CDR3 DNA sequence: TGCGCCAGCAGGGTTGAGACTGAAGCTTTCTTT. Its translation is CASRVETEAFF.

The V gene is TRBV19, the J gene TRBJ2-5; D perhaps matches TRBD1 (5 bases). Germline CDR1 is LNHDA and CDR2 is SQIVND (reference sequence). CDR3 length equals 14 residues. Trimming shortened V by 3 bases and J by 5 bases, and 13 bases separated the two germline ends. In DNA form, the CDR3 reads TGTGCCAGTAGTATTTCCAGGGAAGGGGAGACCCAGTACTTC. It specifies CASSISREGETQYF.

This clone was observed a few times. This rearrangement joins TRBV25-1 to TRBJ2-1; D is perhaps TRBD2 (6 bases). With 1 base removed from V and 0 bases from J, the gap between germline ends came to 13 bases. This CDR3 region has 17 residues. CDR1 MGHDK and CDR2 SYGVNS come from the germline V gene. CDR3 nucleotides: TGTGCCAGCAGTGAATCCGGGCTGCGGGGCTCCTACAATGAGCAGTTCTTC. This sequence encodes CASSESGLRGSYNEQFF. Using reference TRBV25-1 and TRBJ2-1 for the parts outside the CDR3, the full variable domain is EADIYQTPRYLVIGTGKKITLECSQTMGHDKMYWYQQDPGMELHLIHYSYGVNSTEKGDLSSESTVSRIRTEHFPLTLESARPSHTSQYLCASSESGLRGSYNEQFFGPGTRLTVL.

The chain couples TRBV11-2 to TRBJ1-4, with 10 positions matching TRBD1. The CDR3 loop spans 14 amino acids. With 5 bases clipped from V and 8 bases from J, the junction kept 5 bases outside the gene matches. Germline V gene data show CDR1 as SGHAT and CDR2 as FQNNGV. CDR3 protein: CASSRGQGLEKLFF. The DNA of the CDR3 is TGTGCCAGCAGCCGGGGACAGGGGCTAGAAAAACTGTTTTTT.

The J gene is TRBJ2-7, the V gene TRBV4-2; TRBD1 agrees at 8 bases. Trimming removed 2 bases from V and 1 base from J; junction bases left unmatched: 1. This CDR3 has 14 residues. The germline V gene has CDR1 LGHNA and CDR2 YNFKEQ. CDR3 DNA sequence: TGTGCCAGCAGCCAACGGGACAGGTCCTACGAGCAGTACTTC. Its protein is CASSQRDRSYEQYF.

The DNA for the CDR3 is TGTGCCAGCAGAGGACGCTCCCGAGCTGAAGCTTTCTTT. Amino acids: CASRGRSRAEAFF. The chain is built from TRBV6-5 and TRBJ1-1; the D is unclear. Trimming stripped 6 bases from V and 6 bases from J, with 14 bases between. This CDR3 contains 13 residues. Germline lookup yields CDR1 MNHEY and CDR2 SVGAGI.

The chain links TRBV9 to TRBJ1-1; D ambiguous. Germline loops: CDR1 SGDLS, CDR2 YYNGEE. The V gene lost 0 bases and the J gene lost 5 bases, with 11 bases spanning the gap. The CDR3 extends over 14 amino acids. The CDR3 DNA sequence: TGTGCCAGCAGCGTAGAAGGCAGCGGGACTGAAGCTTTCTTT. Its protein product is CASSVEGSGTEAFF.

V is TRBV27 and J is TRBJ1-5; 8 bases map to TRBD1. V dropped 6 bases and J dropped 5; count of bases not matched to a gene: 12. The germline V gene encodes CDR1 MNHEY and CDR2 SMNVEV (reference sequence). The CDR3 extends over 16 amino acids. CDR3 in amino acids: CASRAQGAVGHQPQHF. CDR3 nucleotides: TGTGCCAGCAGGGCCCAGGGGGCTGTAGGCCATCAGCCCCAGCATTTT.

The CDR3 region is CASSLAGQGNTEAFF. CDR3 DNA: TGTGCCAGCAGCTTAGCTGGACAGGGAAACACTGAAGCTTTCTTT. The chain joins TRBV7-9 to TRBJ1-1; TRBD1 aligns across 8 bases. Germline CDR1 reads SEHNR; CDR2 reads FQNEAQ (reference sequence). Losses at the gene ends were 0 bases for V and 2 bases for J; bases not matched to a gene: 2. The CDR3 is 15 amino acids. Supplemented by reference TRBV7-9 and TRBJ1-1, the full variable domain reads DTGVSQNPRHKITKRGQNVTFRCDPISEHNRLYWYRQTLGQGPEFLTYFQNEAQLEKSRLLSDRFSAERPKGSFSTLEIQRTEQGDSAMYLCASSLAGQGNTEAFFGQGTRLTVV.

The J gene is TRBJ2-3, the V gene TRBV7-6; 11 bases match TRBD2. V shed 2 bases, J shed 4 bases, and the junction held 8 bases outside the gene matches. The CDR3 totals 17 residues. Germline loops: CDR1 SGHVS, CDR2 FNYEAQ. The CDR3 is CASSLSTSGSVSDTQYF. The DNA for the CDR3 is TGTGCCAGCAGCTTATCAACTAGCGGGAGTGTTTCAGATACGCAGTATTTT.

The CDR3 region is CASSFRNTEAFF. The CDR3 nucleotides are TGTGCCAGTAGTTTCCGAAACACTGAAGCTTTCTTT. The chain employs TRBV19 and TRBJ1-1, with no clear D. Between the trimmed V and J ends, which lost 5 bases and 2 bases, there was a span of 6 bases. CDR1 and CDR2 from the germline V gene are LNHDA and SQIVND (reference sequence). The CDR3 spans 12 residues.

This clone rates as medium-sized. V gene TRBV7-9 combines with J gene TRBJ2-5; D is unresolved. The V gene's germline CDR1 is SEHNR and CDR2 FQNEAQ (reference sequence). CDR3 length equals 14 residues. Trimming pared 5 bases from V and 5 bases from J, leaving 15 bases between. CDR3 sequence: CASSRAAVGETQYF. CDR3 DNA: TGTGCCAGCAGCCGAGCTGCAGTAGGGGAGACCCAGTACTTC. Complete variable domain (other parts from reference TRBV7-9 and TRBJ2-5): DTGVSQNPRHKITKRGQNVTFRCDPISEHNRLYWYRQTLGQGPEFLTYFQNEAQLEKSRLLSDRFSAERPKGSFSTLEIQRTEQGDSAMYLCASSRAAVGETQYFGPGTRLLVL.